This T cell receptor (beta chain) was retrieved from a study of T-cell reconstitution after alpha-beta-depleted transplantation in children. General observations from the study: There were some patients whose high TCRbeta diversity at day 60 came from surviving recipient T cells and thymic progenitors. Fresh T-cell production supplied most of the T-cell counts and diversity seen one year after transplant. As was reported, about two months after transplant, alpha-beta T cells came from several hundred expanded graft clones.

Germline V gene lookup returns CDR1 SGHDN and CDR2 FVKESK. CDR3 length: 14 residues. The germline V and J ends were trimmed by 0 bases and 5 bases, with 9 bases remaining between them. Unique molecular identifiers were used in preparing the TCRbeta library. TCRdb reprocessed the PCR reads with MiXCR, giving one entry per CDR3 protein. Found here are 500,000 to 750,000 distinct CDR3 sequences, over 25% of them singletons; the top ten hold 30% to 45%. Concerning this clonotype: Its antigen is unidentified.

The rearrangement uses TRBV14 and TRBJ2-3; no definite D call. The TCR sequence derives from a boy younger than two with Wiskott-Aldrich syndrome, due to receive a stem cell transplant. The sample consisted of PBMCs, taken before TCRalphabeta/CD19-depleted stem cell transplant. The DNA of the CDR3 is TGTGCCAGCAGCCAAGAAAACGGGCGAGATACGCAGTATTTT. This encodes CASSQENGRDTQYF.